The 5 T cell receptor beta chains given below trace back to one sample, sequenced in a study of cytomegalovirus exposure and HLA in healthy donors. PCR employed 60 Vbeta and 13 Jbeta primers. Data came from immunoSEQ multiplex PCR; TCRdb stores just in-frame clones and leaves some out. The sample carries some 110,000 clones, around 76% recorded once. Sequenced material: PBMCs. These TCRs come from an older woman in good health and CMV-seropositive.

This clone has just a few counts. The chain joins TRBV10-3 to TRBJ2-1; D might be TRBD1 (6 bases). V was clipped by 8 bases and J by 7 bases, with 9 bases between them. Germline V gene lookup returns CDR1 ENHRY and CDR2 SYGVKD. The CDR3 covers 11 residues. Here the CDR3 reads CAIAGENEQFF. Here the CDR3 DNA reads TGTGCCATCGCAGGGGAGAATGAGCAGTTCTTC.

The chain has TRBV6-4 and TRBJ1-1; 9 nucleotides agree with TRBD1. Germline trimming cut 5 bases from V and 4 bases from J; bases unmatched to any gene: 11. Looked up from germline, CDR1 is MRHNA and CDR2 is SNTAGT. The CDR3 runs to 16 residues. For the CDR3, the DNA is TGTGCCAGCAGTCCCGGACAGGGGACCTTGGGCACTGAAGCTTTCTTT. Encoded protein: CASSPGQGTLGTEAFF.

This chain connects TRBV7-8 to TRBJ1-1, with D possibly TRBD1 on 5 matching bases. Looked up from germline, CDR1 is SGHVS and CDR2 is FQNEAQ. V lost 0 bases and J lost 10, with 12 bases in between. The CDR3 extends over 13 amino acids. The CDR3 reads CASSLALGDGAFF. In DNA form, the CDR3 reads TGTGCCAGCAGCTTAGCCTTAGGGGATGGAGCTTTCTTT.

CDR3 region: CASSLAGDSIMNTEAFF. As DNA, the CDR3 is TGCGCCAGCAGCTTGGCCGGCGACAGCATTATGAACACTGAAGCTTTCTTT. This rearrangement joins TRBV5-1 to TRBJ1-1; D is possibly TRBD1 (5 bases). V was clipped by 0 bases and J by 0 bases, with 15 bases between them. Per germline, CDR1 SGHRS and CDR2 YFSETQ. The CDR3 loop spans 17 amino acids.

This chain uses TRBV5-6 with TRBJ1-2; TRBD1 agrees at 7 bases. The CDR3 is 13 amino acids. V trimming: 6 bases; J trimming: 2 bases; junction bases outside the gene matches: 4. Germline lookup yields CDR1 SGHDT and CDR2 YYEEEE. The CDR3 nucleotides read TGTGCCAGCACCCCACAGGGGAACTATGGCTACACCTTC. Translation gives CASTPQGNYGYTF.